One and the same sample provided the 27 T cell receptor beta chains below, sequenced in a study of CD8 T cells in Susac syndrome. RNA, at about 0.45 to 1 ug, was reverse transcribed with random hexamers. MiXCR, run by TCRdb on the immunoSEQ multiplex PCR reads, gives a single entry per CDR3 protein. The sample has roughly 170,000 distinct CDR3 sequences; approximately 94% are singletons. The sequencing sample was made of CD4+ T cells from PBMCs. The receptors shown here come from a human donor with multiple sclerosis.

J is TRBJ2-1 and V is TRBV7-9; TRBD1 matches at 8 bases. The CDR3 sequence is 14 residues long. Losses at the gene ends were 4 bases for V and 5 bases for J; bases not matched to a gene: 4. Germline V lookup: CDR1 SEHNR, CDR2 FQNEAQ (reference sequence). The chain's CDR3 is CASSSMDRDNEQFF. CDR3 DNA: TGTGCCAGCAGCTCGATGGACAGGGACAATGAGCAGTTCTTC.

The chain employs TRBV28 and TRBJ2-7; TRBD2 aligns across 8 bases. V shed 8 bases and J 4 bases; nucleotides not matched to a gene: 7. There are 13 residues in the CDR3. The germline V gene has CDR1 MDHEN and CDR2 SYDVKM. CDR3 residues: CASGTSGQYEQYF. CDR3 DNA sequence: TGTGCCAGCGGAACTAGCGGCCAATACGAGCAGTACTTC.

V usage is TRBV20-1 and J usage is TRBJ2-4, with D perhaps assigned TRBD1 or TRBD2 (5 bases each). The CDR3 length is 13 residues. The germline V gene has CDR1 DFQATT and CDR2 SNEGSKA (reference sequence). V was shortened by 0 bases and J by 5 bases, with 8 bases between the two germline ends. The CDR3 here is CSAREMGENIQYF. The CDR3 DNA reads TGCAGTGCTAGAGAGATGGGGGAAAACATTCAGTACTTC.

The CDR3 DNA is TGTGCCTGGAGTGTTGGGGGAAGTTTGAACACTGAAGCTTTCTTT. Amino acids: CAWSVGGSLNTEAFF. This chain uses TRBV30 with TRBJ1-1; D perhaps matches TRBD1 (5 bases). Germline assignment: CDR1 GTSNPN and CDR2 SVGIG (reference sequence). V lost 0 bases, J lost 0 bases, and 11 bases lay in between. This CDR3 is 15 amino acids long. Full variable domain (missing parts from reference TRBV30 and TRBJ1-1): SQTIHQWPATLVQPVGSPLSLECTVEGTSNPNLYWYRQAAGRGLQLLFYSVGIGQISSEVPQNLSASRPQDRQFILSSKKLLLSDSGFYLCAWSVGGSLNTEAFFGQGTRLTVV.

The V and J genes are TRBV2 and TRBJ2-7, with 7 positions matching TRBD1. Germline V gene data show CDR1 as SNHLY and CDR2 as FYNNEI. This CDR3 has 15 residues. J lost 0 bases, V lost 6 bases, and 8 bases had no gene match. CDR3 sequence (DNA): TGTGCCAGCAGGGCAGTGAGGGGGCCCTCCTACGAGCAGTACTTC. Protein sequence: CASRAVRGPSYEQYF.

This clonotype was seen just once. The chain uses TRBV20-1 and TRBJ2-3; possibly TRBD2 for D (6 bases). Trimming took 3 bases from V and 2 from J, leaving 12 bases between them. Germline V CDR1 and CDR2: DFQATT, SNEGSKA (reference sequence). The CDR3 has 14 residues. The CDR3 spells CSARGDLSTDTQYF. The CDR3 DNA reads as TGCAGTGCTAGGGGGGACTTGTCCACAGATACGCAGTATTTT.

The rearrangement links TRBV2 to TRBJ2-5, with 13 bases identical to TRBD2. Germline values: CDR1 SNHLY, CDR2 FYNNEI. Trimming removed 7 bases from V and 1 base from J; junction bases left unmatched: 3. This CDR3 region has 15 residues. The CDR3 nucleotides are TGTGCCAGCAAACGACTAGCGGGGGGCCAAGAGACCCAGTACTTC. Encoded protein: CASKRLAGGQETQYF.

The chain has TRBV6-6 and TRBJ1-2; the match to TRBD1 covers 8 bases. The V gene end was trimmed by 6 bases and the J gene end by 8 bases; junction bases not matched to a gene: 11. From germline, CDR1 is MNHNY and CDR2 SVGAGI (reference sequence). The CDR3 extends over 14 amino acids. The CDR3 DNA reads TGTGCCAGCAGCCCCAATGACCGGACAGGGGGCTACACCTTC. Translation gives CASSPNDRTGGYTF.

The V gene is TRBV20-1, the J gene TRBJ2-7; the match to TRBD1 covers 8 bases. Looked up from germline, CDR1 is DFQATT and CDR2 is SNEGSKA (reference sequence). The ends lost 6 bases at V and 1 base at J; junction bases unmatched: 2. This CDR3 is built from 12 residues. The CDR3 spells CSARDRSYEQYF. CDR3 coding DNA: TGCAGTGCAAGGGACAGGTCCTACGAGCAGTACTTC.

The chain links TRBV20-1 to TRBJ2-3; 8 bases map to TRBD1. CDR1 and CDR2 (germline): DFQATT, SNEGSKA (reference sequence). Unmatched junction bases numbered 3, after V lost 0 bases and J lost 4 bases. CDR3 size: 14 residues. CDR3 in DNA: TGCAGTGCTAGAGATCCACAGGGGGCAGATACGCAGTATTTT. It encodes CSARDPQGADTQYF.

This CDR3 reads CATSAEDRGTFEQYF. The CDR3, as DNA: TGTGCCACCAGTGCGGAGGACAGGGGGACCTTTGAGCAGTACTTC. The V gene is TRBV24-1, the J gene TRBJ2-7, with TRBD1 identical over 10 bases. V was clipped by 5 bases and J by 7 bases; unmatched bases: 10. The CDR3 is 15 residues long. Germline V gene sequence: CDR1 KGHDR, CDR2 SFDVKD.

This rearrangement joins TRBV12-3 or TRBV12-4 to TRBJ2-7; a possible D gene is TRBD2 (6 bases). Between the trimmed V and J ends, which lost 6 bases and 9 bases, there was a span of 15 bases. The CDR3 is 12 amino acids. This chain's CDR3 is CASRVGGTTQYF. Written as DNA, the CDR3 is TGTGCCAGCAGGGTCGGAGGGACGACGCAGTACTTC.

This clonotype was detected only a few times. This chain joins TRBV29-1 and TRBJ2-1; 8 positions agree with TRBD1. J was trimmed by 5 bases and V by 5 bases; bases with no gene match: 17. Germline CDR1 reads SQVTM; CDR2 reads ANQGSEA. The CDR3 spans 17 residues. The CDR3 protein is CSVQRGGQGAPHNEQFF. DNA for the CDR3: TGCAGCGTTCAGCGAGGGGGTCAGGGGGCGCCTCACAATGAGCAGTTCTTC.

The chain is built from TRBV24-1 and TRBJ1-5; the match to TRBD1 covers 7 bases. Per the germline V gene, CDR1 is KGHDR and CDR2 is SFDVKD. This CDR3 has 15 residues. Germline trimming cut 3 bases from V and 3 bases from J; bases unmatched to any gene: 4. The CDR3 bases are TGTGCCACCAGTGATCGACAGGGCAACAATCAGCCCCAGCATTTT. Translating it yields CATSDRQGNNQPQHF.

The genes are TRBV19 and TRBJ1-1, with 8 bases matching TRBD1. CDR3 length equals 13 residues. Germline V gene lookup returns CDR1 LNHDA and CDR2 SQIVND (reference sequence). The V gene end was trimmed by 4 bases and the J gene end by 7 bases; junction bases not matched to a gene: 5. The CDR3 bases are TGTGCCAGTAGTACGGACAGGGAAGATGAAGCTTTCTTT. Amino acids: CASSTDREDEAFF. The entire variable domain, with the rest obtained from reference TRBV19 and TRBJ1-1, is as follows: DGGITQSPKYLFRKEGQNVTLSCEQNLNHDAMYWYRQDPGQGLRLIYYSQIVNDFQKGDIAEGYSVSREKKESFPLTVTSAQKNPTAFYLCASSTDREDEAFFGQGTRLTVV.

The chain carries TRBV10-2 and TRBJ2-5; D gene uncertain. The V gene lost 0 bases and the J gene lost 4 bases, with 9 bases spanning the gap. Germline V lookup: CDR1 WSHSY, CDR2 SAAADI. The CDR3 covers 14 residues. The CDR3 loop reads CASSESKARETQYF. Here the CDR3 DNA reads TGCGCCAGCAGTGAGTCGAAGGCCCGAGAGACCCAGTACTTC.

This chain links TRBV2 with TRBJ1-3; possibly TRBD1 for D (5 bases). There are 14 residues in the CDR3. V lost 7 bases and J lost 8, with 18 bases in between. Germline V gene lookup returns CDR1 SNHLY and CDR2 FYNNEI. The chain's CDR3 is CASTPGTREYTIYF. The CDR3 coding sequence is TGTGCCAGCACCCCCGGGACCAGGGAATACACCATATATTTT.

V is TRBV18 and J is TRBJ2-2; 13 bases map to TRBD2. This CDR3 comprises 18 residues. Unmatched junction bases numbered 14, after V lost 8 bases and J lost 5 bases. Germline V gene data show CDR1 as KGHSH and CDR2 as LQKENI. CDR3: CASTWTSGGVGRTGELFF. CDR3 DNA: TGTGCCAGCACCTGGACTAGCGGGGGCGTAGGTCGTACCGGGGAGCTGTTTTTT. Looking up the rest from reference TRBV18 and TRBJ2-2 gives the full variable domain: NAGVMQNPRHLVRRRGQEARLRCSPMKGHSHVYWYRQLPEEGLKFMVYLQKENIIDESGMPKERFSAEFPKEGPSILRIQQVVRGDSAAYFCASTWTSGGVGRTGELFFGEGSRLTVL.

V and J are TRBV28 and TRBJ1-4; no definite D call. The CDR3 has 11 amino acids. The germline V gene has CDR1 MDHEN and CDR2 SYDVKM. V was pared by 5 bases and J by 10 bases, with 8 bases between. CDR3 DNA: TGTGCCAGCAGTCCAGGCGGAAAACTGTTTTTT. This translates into CASSPGGKLFF.

The chain carries TRBV29-1 and TRBJ2-7, with 11 bases identical to TRBD1. V shed 5 bases and J 3 bases; nucleotides not matched to a gene: 3. The CDR3 runs to 13 residues. From germline, CDR1 is SQVTM and CDR2 ANQGSEA. The CDR3 loop is CSVSGTGGYEQYF. The CDR3 coding sequence is TGCAGCGTTTCCGGGACAGGGGGCTACGAGCAGTACTTC.

This clonotype was seen once. This rearrangement joins TRBV12-3 or TRBV12-4 to TRBJ1-4, with 9 bases matching TRBD1. CDR3 length: 12 residues. Trimming at V came to 3 bases and at J to 17 bases, leaving 7 bases not matched to a gene. The CDR3: CASSFYRDRVFF. As DNA, the CDR3 is TGTGCCAGCAGTTTCTACCGGGACAGGGTATTTTTT.

In nucleotides, the CDR3 is TGTGCCAGCTCCCCGACAGAGGGTGACTATGGCTACACCTTC. It is translated as CASSPTEGDYGYTF. The chain links TRBV18 to TRBJ1-2, with D perhaps TRBD1 (5 bases). This CDR3 contains 14 residues. V shed 6 bases and J shed 3 bases, with 14 bases lying between them. From germline, CDR1 is KGHSH and CDR2 LQKENI.

V usage is TRBV12-3 or TRBV12-4 and J usage is TRBJ1-1; D is perhaps TRBD1 (5 bases). Deletions cut 10 bases from V and 11 bases from J, with 23 bases between. This CDR3 has 13 amino acids. Here the CDR3 reads CATYQSGRGGAFF. CDR3 DNA: TGTGCCACCTATCAATCCGGGAGGGGCGGTGCTTTCTTT.

Here the CDR3 DNA reads TGTGCCAGCAGCCAAGGCGGGGGACAGGGGAACTATGGCTACACCTTC. The encoded protein is CASSQGGGQGNYGYTF. The J gene is TRBJ1-2, the V gene TRBV14; TRBD1 aligns across 10 bases. Looked up from germline, CDR1 is SGHDN and CDR2 is FVKESK. The J segment lost 2 bases and the V segment lost 1 base, leaving 4 bases of the junction unmatched. This CDR3 is built from 16 residues.

The chain carries TRBV7-2 and TRBJ2-3; D is possibly TRBD2 (5 bases). Trimming removed 1 base from V and 6 bases from J, with 11 bases in between. Germline-derived CDR1 and CDR2 are SGHTA and FQGNSA. The CDR3 runs 14 residues. CDR3 in DNA: TGTGCCAGCAGCTTAGAGCGGCTGAGGGATACGCAGTATTTT. It yields the protein CASSLERLRDTQYF.

The rearrangement links TRBV5-1 to TRBJ2-1, with D perhaps matching TRBD2 (6 bases). The ends were cut back, 4 bases at V and 9 bases at J, with 20 bases in the middle. The CDR3 runs to 15 residues. Germline loops: CDR1 SGHRS, CDR2 YFSETQ. The chain's CDR3 is CASSRSRDWTIEQFF. CDR3 DNA sequence: TGCGCCAGCAGCCGCAGCCGGGACTGGACCATTGAGCAGTTCTTC.

The chain recombines TRBV7-6 with TRBJ1-5; no reliable D call. The V and J ends lost 2 bases and 6 bases respectively, with 8 bases between them. CDR1 and CDR2 (germline): SGHVS, FNYEAQ. The CDR3 extends over 13 amino acids. CDR3 DNA: TGTGCCAGCAGCTTAAGTTCGGGTCAGCCCCAGCATTTT. Its protein is CASSLSSGQPQHF. Filled out from reference TRBV7-6 and TRBJ1-5, the complete variable domain reads GAGVSQSPRYKVTKRGQDVALRCDPISGHVSLYWYRQALGQGPEFLTYFNYEAQQDKSGLPNDRFSAERPEGSISTLTIQRTEQRDSAMYRCASSLSSGQPQHFGDGTRLSIL.